This T cell receptor (beta chain) is drawn from a study of a mutant IDH1 vaccine in newly diagnosed glioma. Study-level information: Most patients had received both radiotherapy and temozolomide, the prior options being radiotherapy, temozolomide, or both.

Germline assignment: CDR1 DFQATT and CDR2 SNEGSKA (reference sequence). Trimming shortened V by 5 bases and J by 7 bases, and 12 bases separated the two germline ends. The CDR3 is made up of 11 amino acids. With regard to this clone: Its antigen remains unknown.

Time point: baseline, week 1 (first vaccination visit). As to treatment: pre-vaccination baseline after standard-of-care therapy. The donors had new WHO grade 3 or 4 astrocytomas; these were IDH1-mutant and ATRX-lost. Sequencing was performed with immunoSEQ multiplex PCR; in TCRdb, only in-frame clones are kept and a portion is missing. The sample includes about 34,000 clones, more than 70% of them seen just once. General observations from the study: A vaccine-induced immune response developed in about 93% of the patients. Pseudoprogression looked unconnected to shifts in top peripheral T cell clonotypes.

The sample here was peripheral blood mononuclear cells (PBMCs), taken from a glioma patient treated with radiotherapy, temozolomide or both. This chain connects TRBV20-1 to TRBJ2-7; D perhaps matches TRBD1 (6 bases). This clonotype originated in a man aged 50-59 years with glioma. Some clones in this sample may be carry-over from other donors' samples. CDR3 protein: CSAYTGQEQYF. Here the CDR3 DNA reads TGCAGTGCTTACACAGGGCAGGAGCAGTACTTC.